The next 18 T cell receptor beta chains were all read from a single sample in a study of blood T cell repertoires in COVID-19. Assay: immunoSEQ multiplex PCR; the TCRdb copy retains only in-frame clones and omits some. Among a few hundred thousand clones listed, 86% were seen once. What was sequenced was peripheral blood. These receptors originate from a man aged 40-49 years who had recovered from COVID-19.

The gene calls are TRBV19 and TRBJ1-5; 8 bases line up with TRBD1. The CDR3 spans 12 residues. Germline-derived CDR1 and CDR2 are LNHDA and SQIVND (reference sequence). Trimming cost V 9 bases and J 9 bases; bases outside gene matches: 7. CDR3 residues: CASGQGPTPQHF. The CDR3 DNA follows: TGTGCCAGCGGACAGGGACCTACGCCCCAGCATTTT. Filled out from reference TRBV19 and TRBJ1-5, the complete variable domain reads DGGITQSPKYLFRKEGQNVTLSCEQNLNHDAMYWYRQDPGQGLRLIYYSQIVNDFQKGDIAEGYSVSREKKESFPLTVTSAQKNPTAFYLCASGQGPTPQHFGDGTRLSIL.

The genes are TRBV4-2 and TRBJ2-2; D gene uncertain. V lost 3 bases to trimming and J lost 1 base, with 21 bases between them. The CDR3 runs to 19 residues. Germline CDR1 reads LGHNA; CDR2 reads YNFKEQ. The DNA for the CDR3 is TGTGCCAGCAGCCAGGCCCGAGGCGTTGGAGCTCTGAACACCGGGGAGCTGTTTTTT. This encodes CASSQARGVGALNTGELFF.

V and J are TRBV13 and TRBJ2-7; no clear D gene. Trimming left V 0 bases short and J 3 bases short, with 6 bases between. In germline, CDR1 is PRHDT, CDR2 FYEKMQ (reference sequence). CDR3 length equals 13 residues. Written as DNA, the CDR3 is TGTGCCAGCAGCTTAGGCCCAGGCTACGAGCAGTACTTC. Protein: CASSLGPGYEQYF.

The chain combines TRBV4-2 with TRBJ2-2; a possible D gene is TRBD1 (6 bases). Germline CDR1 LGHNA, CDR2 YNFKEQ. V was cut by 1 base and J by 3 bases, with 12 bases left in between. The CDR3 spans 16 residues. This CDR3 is CASSQVWDIDTGELFF. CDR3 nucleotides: TGTGCCAGCAGCCAAGTCTGGGACATAGACACCGGGGAGCTGTTTTTT.

Here the CDR3 reads CAISDREGLNTEAFF. The CDR3 region has the DNA TGTGCCATCAGTGACAGGGAAGGGTTGAACACTGAAGCTTTCTTT. The chain has TRBV10-3 and TRBJ1-1, with D possibly matching TRBD1 (5 bases). The germline gives CDR1 ENHRY, CDR2 SYGVKD. The CDR3 runs to 15 residues. The ends were cut back, 3 bases at V and 0 bases at J, with 11 bases in the middle.

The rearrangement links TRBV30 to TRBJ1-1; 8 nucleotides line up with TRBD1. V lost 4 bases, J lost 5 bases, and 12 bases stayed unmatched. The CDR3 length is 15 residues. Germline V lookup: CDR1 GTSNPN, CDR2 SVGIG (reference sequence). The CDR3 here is CAWNTGTGRLTEAFF. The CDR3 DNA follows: TGTGCCTGGAATACCGGGACAGGCCGTCTGACTGAAGCTTTCTTT. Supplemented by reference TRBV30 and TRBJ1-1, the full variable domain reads SQTIHQWPATLVQPVGSPLSLECTVEGTSNPNLYWYRQAAGRGLQLLFYSVGIGQISSEVPQNLSASRPQDRQFILSSKKLLLSDSGFYLCAWNTGTGRLTEAFFGQGTRLTVV.

CDR3 protein: CATSEGLGGNTGELFF. The CDR3 nucleotides read TGTGCCACCAGTGAGGGGTTGGGAGGTAACACCGGGGAGCTGTTTTTT. The V gene is TRBV24-1, the J gene TRBJ2-2, with D perhaps TRBD2 (6 bases). This CDR3 has 16 amino acids. With 4 bases removed from V and 2 bases from J, the gap between germline ends came to 13 bases. Germline V gene data show CDR1 as KGHDR and CDR2 as SFDVKD.

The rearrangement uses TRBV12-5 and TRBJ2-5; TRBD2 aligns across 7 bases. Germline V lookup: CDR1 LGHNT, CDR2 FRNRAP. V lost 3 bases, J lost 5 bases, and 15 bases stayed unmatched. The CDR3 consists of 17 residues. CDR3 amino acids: CASGLDAGMGGKETQYF. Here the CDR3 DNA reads TGTGCTAGTGGTTTAGACGCCGGTATGGGAGGGAAGGAGACCCAGTACTTC. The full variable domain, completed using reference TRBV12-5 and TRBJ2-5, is DARVTQTPRHKVTEMGQEVTMRCQPILGHNTVFWYRQTMMQGLELLAYFRNRAPLDDSGMPKDRFSAEMPDATLATLKIQPSEPRDSAVYFCASGLDAGMGGKETQYFGPGTRLLVL.

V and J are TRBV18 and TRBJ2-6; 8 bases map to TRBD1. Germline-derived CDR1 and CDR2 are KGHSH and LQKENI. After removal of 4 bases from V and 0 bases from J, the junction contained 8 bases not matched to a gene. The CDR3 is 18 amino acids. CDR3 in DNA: TGTGCCAGCTCACTTACCGGGACAGGAGCCTCTGGGGCCAACGTCCTGACTTTC. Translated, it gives CASSLTGTGASGANVLTF.

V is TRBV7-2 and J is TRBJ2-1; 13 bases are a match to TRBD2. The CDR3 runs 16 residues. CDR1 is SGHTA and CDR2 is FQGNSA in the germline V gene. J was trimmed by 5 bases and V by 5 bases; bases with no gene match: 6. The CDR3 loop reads CASSPRLAGGNNEQFF. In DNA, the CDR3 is TGTGCCAGCAGCCCGAGACTAGCGGGGGGCAACAATGAGCAGTTCTTC.

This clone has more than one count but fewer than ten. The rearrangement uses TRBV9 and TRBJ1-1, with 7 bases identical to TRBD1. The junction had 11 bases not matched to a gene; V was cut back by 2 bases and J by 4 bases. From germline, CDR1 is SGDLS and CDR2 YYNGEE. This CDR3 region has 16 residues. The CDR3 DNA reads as TGTGCCAGCAGCGTTCTGGCAGGGGGTCTTGGCACTGAAGCTTTCTTT. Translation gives CASSVLAGGLGTEAFF.

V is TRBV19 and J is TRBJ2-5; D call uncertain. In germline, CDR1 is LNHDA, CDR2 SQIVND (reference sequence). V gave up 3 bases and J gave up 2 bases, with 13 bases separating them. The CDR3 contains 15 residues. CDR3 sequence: CASSIGRWQQETQYF. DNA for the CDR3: TGTGCCAGTAGTATTGGGCGTTGGCAGCAAGAGACCCAGTACTTC.

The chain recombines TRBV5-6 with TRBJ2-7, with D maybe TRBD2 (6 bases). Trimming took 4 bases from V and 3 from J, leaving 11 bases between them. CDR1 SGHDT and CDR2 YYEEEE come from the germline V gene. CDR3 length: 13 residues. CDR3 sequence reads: CASSQLGGYEQYF. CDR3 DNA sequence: TGTGCCAGCAGCCAGCTGGGGGGCTACGAGCAGTACTTC.

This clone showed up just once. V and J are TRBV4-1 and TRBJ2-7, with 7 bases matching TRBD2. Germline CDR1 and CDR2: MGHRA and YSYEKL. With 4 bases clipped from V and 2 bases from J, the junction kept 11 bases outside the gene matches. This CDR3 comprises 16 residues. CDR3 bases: TGCGCCAGCAGCCCTACCCCTGCGGGGGTTACCTACGAGCAGTACTTC. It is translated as CASSPTPAGVTYEQYF.

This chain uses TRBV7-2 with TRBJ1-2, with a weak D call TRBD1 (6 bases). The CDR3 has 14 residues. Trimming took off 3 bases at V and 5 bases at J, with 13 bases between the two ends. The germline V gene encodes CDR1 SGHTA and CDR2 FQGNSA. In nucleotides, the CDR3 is TGTGCCAGCAGCTTTTCCGGGACACAATATGGCTACACCTTC. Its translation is CASSFSGTQYGYTF.

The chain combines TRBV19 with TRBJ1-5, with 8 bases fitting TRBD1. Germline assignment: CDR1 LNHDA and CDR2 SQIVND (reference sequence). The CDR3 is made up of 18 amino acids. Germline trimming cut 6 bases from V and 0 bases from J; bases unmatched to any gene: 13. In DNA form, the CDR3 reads TGTGCCAGTAGCCCACGGGACAGGTCACCTTATAGCAATCAGCCCCAGCATTTT. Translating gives CASSPRDRSPYSNQPQHF.

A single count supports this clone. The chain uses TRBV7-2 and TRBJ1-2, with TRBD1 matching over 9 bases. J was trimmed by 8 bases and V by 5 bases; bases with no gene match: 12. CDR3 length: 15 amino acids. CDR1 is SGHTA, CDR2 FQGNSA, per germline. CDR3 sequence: CASSQQPGTGYGYTF. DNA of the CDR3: TGTGCCAGCAGCCAACAACCCGGGACAGGGTACGGCTACACCTTC. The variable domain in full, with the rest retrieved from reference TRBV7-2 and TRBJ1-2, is GAGVSQSPSNKVTEKGKDVELRCDPISGHTALYWYRQSLGQGLEFLIYFQGNSAPDKSGLPSDRFSAERTGGSVSTLTIQRTQQEDSAVYLCASSQQPGTGYGYTFGSGTRLTVV.

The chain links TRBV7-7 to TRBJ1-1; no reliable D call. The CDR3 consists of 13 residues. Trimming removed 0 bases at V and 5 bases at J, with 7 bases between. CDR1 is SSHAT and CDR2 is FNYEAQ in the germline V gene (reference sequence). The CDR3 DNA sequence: TGTGCCAGCAGCTTAGCCTCGAGTACTGAAGCTTTCTTT. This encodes CASSLASSTEAFF.